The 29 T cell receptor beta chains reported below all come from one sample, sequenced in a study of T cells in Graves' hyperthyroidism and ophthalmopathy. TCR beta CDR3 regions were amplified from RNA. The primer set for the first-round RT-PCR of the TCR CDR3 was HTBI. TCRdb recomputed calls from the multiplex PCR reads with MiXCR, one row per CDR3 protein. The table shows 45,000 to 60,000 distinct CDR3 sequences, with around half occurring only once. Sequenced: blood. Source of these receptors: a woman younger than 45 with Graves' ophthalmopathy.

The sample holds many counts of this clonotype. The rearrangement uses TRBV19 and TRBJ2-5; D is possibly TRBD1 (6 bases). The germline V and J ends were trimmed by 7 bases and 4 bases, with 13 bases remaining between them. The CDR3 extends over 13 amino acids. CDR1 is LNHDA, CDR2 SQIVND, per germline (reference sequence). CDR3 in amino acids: CASTTTGPETQYF. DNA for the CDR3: TGTGCCAGTACCACAACAGGGCCAGAGACCCAGTACTTC.

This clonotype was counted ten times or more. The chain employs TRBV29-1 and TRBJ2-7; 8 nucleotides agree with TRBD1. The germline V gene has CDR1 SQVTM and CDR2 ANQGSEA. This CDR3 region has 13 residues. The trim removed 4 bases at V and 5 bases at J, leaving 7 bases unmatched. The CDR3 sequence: CSVGTGLTNEQYF. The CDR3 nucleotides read TGCAGCGTTGGGACAGGGCTTACTAACGAGCAGTACTTC.

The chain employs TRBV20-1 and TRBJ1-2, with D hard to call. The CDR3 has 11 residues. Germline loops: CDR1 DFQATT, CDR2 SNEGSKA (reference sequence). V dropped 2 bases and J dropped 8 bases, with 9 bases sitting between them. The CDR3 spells CSARPGEGYTF. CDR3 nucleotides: TGCAGTGCTAGACCGGGAGAGGGCTACACCTTC.

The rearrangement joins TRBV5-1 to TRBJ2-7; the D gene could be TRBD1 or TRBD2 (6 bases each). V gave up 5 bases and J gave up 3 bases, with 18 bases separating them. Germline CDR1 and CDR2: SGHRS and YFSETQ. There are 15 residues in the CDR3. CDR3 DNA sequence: TGCGCCAGCAGTCTAATGGGGGGCGATGGCTACGAGCAGTACTTC. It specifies CASSLMGGDGYEQYF.

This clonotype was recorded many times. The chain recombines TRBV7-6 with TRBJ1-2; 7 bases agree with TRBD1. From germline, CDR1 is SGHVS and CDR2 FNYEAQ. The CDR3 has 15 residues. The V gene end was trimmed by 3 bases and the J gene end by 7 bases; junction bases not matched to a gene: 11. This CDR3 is CASSLGPTGVLGYTF. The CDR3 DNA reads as TGTGCCAGCAGCTTGGGTCCCACAGGGGTACTTGGCTACACCTTC.

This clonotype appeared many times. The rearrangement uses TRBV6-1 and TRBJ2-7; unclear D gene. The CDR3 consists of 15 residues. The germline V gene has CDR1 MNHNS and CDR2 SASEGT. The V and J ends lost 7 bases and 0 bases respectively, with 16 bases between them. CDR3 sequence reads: CASIGVGGYSYEQYF. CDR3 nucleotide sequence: TGTGCCAGCATTGGTGTGGGCGGCTACTCCTACGAGCAGTACTTC.

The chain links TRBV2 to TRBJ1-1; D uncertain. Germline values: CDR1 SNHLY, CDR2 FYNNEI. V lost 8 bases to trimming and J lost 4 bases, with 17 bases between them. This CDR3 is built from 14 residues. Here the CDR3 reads CASGPGRSATEAFF. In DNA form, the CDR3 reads TGTGCCAGCGGTCCTGGGAGGTCCGCCACTGAAGCTTTCTTT. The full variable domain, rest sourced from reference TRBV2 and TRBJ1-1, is EPEVTQTPSHQVTQMGQEVILRCVPISNHLYFYWYRQILGQKVEFLVSFYNNEISEKSEIFDDQFSVERPDGSNFTLKIRSTKLEDSAMYFCASGPGRSATEAFFGQGTRLTVV.

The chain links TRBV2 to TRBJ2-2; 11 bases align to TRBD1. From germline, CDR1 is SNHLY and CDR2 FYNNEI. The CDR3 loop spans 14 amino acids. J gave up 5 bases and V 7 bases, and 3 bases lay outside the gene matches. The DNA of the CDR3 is TGTGCCAGCACCCGGGACAGGGGGACCGGGGAGCTGTTTTTT. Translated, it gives CASTRDRGTGELFF.

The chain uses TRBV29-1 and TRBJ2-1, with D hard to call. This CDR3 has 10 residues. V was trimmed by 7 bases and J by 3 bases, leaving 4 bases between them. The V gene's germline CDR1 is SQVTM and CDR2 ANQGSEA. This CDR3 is CSGNYNEQFF. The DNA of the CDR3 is TGCAGCGGAAACTACAATGAGCAGTTCTTC.

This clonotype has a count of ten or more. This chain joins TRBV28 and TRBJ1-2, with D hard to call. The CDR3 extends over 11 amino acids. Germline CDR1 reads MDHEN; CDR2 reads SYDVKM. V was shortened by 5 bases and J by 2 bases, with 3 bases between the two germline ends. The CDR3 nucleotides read TGTGCCAGCAGTACGAACTATGGCTACACCTTC. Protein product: CASSTNYGYTF.

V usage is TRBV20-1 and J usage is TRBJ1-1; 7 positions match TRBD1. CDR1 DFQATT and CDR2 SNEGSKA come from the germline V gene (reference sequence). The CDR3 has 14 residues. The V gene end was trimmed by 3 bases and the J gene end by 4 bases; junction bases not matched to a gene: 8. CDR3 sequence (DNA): TGCAGTGCTAGGGACTCAGGGGGGGCCACTGAAGCTTTCTTT. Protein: CSARDSGGATEAFF.

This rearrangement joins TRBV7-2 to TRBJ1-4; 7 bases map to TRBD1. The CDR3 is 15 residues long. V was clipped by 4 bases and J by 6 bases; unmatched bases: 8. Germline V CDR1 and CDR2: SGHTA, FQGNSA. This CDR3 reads CASSSVRDSYEKLFF. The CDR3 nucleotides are TGTGCCAGCAGCTCCGTCCGGGACAGTTATGAAAAACTGTTTTTT. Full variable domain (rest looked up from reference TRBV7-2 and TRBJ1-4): GAGVSQSPSNKVTEKGKDVELRCDPISGHTALYWYRQSLGQGLEFLIYFQGNSAPDKSGLPSDRFSAERTGGSVSTLTIQRTQQEDSAVYLCASSSVRDSYEKLFFGSGTQLSVL.

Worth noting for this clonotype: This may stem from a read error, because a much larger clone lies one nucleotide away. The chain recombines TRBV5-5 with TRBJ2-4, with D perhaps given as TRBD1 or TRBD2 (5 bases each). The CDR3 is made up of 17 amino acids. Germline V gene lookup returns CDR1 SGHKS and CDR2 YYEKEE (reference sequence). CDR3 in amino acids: CASSLGLGDGAQNIQYF. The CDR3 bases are TGTGCCAGCAGCTTAGGATTAGGGGACGGAGCCCAAAACATTCAGTACTTC.

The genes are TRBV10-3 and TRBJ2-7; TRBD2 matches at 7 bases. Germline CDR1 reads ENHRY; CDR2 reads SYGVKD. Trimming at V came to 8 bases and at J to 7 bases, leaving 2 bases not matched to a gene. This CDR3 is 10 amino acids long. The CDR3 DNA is TGTGCCATCGGGGGGGAAGAGCAGTACTTC. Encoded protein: CAIGGEEQYF.

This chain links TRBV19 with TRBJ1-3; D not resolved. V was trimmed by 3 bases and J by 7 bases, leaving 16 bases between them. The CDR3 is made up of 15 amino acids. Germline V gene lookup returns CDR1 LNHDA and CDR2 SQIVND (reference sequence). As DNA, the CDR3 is TGTGCCAGTAGTATTCCGCTAGGCGAGGCTAACACCATATATTTT. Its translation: CASSIPLGEANTIYF.

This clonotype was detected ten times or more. The CDR3 coding sequence is TGCGCCAGCAGTGCTAGAAGATCCCAACGCGGGGCCGGGGAGCTGTTTTTT. This translates into CASSARRSQRGAGELFF. The chain couples TRBV10-1 to TRBJ2-2, with a tentative D call TRBD2 (6 bases). V was cut by 4 bases and J by 6 bases, with 21 bases left in between. Per germline, CDR1 WNHNN and CDR2 SYGVQD (reference sequence). This CDR3 is built from 17 residues.

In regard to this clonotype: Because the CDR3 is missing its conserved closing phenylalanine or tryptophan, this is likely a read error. The CDR3 region is CASGQSFTGGTQYL. The CDR3 DNA is TGTGCCAGCGGCCAGTCGTTTACAGGGGGGACCCAGTACCTC. The chain couples TRBV14 to TRBJ2-5, with 8 nucleotides matching TRBD1. The CDR3 runs 14 residues. Germline V CDR1 and CDR2: SGHDN, FVKESK.

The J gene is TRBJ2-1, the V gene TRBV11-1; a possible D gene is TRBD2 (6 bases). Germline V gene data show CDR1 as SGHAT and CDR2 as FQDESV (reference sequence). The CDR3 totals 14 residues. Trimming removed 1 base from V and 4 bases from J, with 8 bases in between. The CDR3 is CASSLEGTYNEQFF. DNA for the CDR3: TGTGCCAGCAGCTTAGAAGGGACTTACAATGAGCAGTTCTTC.

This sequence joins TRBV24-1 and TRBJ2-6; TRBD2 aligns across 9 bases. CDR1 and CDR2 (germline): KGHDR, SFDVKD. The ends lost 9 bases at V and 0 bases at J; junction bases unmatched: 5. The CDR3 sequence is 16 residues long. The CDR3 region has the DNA TGTGCCACCGGGGCGGGAGGGAGCTCTGGGGCCAACGTCCTGACTTTC. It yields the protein CATGAGGSSGANVLTF.

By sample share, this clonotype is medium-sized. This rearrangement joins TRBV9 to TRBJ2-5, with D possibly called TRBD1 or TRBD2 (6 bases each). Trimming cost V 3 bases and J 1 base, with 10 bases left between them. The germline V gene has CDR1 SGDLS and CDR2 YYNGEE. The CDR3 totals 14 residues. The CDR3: CASSGGGIQETQYF. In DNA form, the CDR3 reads TGTGCCAGCAGCGGAGGGGGGATCCAAGAGACCCAGTACTTC.

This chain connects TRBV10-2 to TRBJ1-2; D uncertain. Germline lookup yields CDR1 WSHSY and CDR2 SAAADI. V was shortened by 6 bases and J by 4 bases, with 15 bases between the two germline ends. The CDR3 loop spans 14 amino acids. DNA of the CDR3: TGCGCCAGCAGGCCTACCGAGGCTCTCTATGGCTACACCTTC. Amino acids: CASRPTEALYGYTF.

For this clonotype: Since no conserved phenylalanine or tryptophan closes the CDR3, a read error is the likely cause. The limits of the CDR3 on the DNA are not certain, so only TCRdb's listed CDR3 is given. The CDR3 loop is CSAPRGRSGTEALL. The V and J genes are TRBV20-1 and TRBJ1-1; no check of the table's D call, TRBD1, against the DNA was made. A total of 14 residues make up the CDR3, ends included. CDR1 is DFQATT, CDR2 SNEGSKA, per germline (reference sequence).

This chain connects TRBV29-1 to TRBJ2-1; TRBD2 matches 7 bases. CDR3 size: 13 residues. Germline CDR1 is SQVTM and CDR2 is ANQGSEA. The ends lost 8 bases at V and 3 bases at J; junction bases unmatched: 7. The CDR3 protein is CSQTSAIYNEQFF. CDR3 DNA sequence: TGCAGCCAAACTAGCGCTATCTACAATGAGCAGTTCTTC.

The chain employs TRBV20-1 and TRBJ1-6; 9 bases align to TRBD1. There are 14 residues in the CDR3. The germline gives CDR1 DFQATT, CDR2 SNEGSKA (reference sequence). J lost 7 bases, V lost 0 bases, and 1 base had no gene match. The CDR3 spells CSAREDRGNSPLHF. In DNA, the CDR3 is TGCAGTGCTAGAGAGGACAGGGGAAATTCACCCCTCCACTTT.

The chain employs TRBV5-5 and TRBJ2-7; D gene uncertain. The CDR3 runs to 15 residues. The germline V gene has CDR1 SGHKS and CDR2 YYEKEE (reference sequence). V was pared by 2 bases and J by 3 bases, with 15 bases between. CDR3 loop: CASSFMGNYGYEQYF. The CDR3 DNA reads TGTGCCAGCAGCTTCATGGGGAACTATGGCTACGAGCAGTACTTC. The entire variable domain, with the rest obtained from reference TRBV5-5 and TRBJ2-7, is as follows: DAGVTQSPTHLIKTRGQQVTLRCSPISGHKSVSWYQQVLGQGPQFIFQYYEKEERGRGNFPDRFSARQFPNYSSELNVNALLLGDSALYLCASSFMGNYGYEQYFGPGTRLTVT.

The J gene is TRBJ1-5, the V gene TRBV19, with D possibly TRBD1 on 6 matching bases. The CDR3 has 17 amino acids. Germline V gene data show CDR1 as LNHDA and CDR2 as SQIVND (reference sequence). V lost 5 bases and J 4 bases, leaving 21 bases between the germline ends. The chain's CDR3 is CASSPGSAQGANQPQHF. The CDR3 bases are TGTGCCAGTAGTCCCGGGTCCGCACAGGGAGCAAATCAGCCCCAGCATTTT.

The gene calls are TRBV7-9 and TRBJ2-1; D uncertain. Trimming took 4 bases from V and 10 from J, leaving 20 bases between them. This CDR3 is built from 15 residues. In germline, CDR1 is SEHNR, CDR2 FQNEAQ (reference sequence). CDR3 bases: TGTGCCAGCAGCTCATATTCAGCCAGCTCCTACGAGCAGTTCTTC. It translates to CASSSYSASSYEQFF.

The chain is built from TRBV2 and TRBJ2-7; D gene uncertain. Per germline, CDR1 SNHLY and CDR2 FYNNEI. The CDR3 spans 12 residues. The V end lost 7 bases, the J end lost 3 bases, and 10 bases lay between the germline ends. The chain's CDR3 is CASIGVGYEQYF. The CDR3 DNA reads TGTGCCAGCATAGGAGTGGGCTACGAGCAGTACTTC.

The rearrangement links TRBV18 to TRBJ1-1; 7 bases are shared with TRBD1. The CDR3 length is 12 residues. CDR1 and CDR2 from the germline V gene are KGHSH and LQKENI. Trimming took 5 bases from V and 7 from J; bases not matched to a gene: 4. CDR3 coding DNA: TGTGCCAGCTCAACACAGGGGAATGAAGCTTTCTTT. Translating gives CASSTQGNEAFF.